Shown below are 3 T cell receptor beta chains from a single sample sequenced in a study of T cell responses to AZD1222 COVID-19 vaccine. Assay: immunoSEQ multiplex PCR; the TCRdb copy retains only in-frame clones and omits some. The sample has about 150,000 clones, about 92% seen once. This specimen was peripheral blood, taken on day 0 of AZD1222 vaccination. All receptors come from an adult in good health.

The chain carries TRBV29-1 and TRBJ2-7; a weak D match, TRBD2 (7 bases). The CDR3 totals 13 residues. Between the trimmed V and J ends, which lost 1 base and 4 bases, there was a span of 11 bases. Per the germline V gene, CDR1 is SQVTM and CDR2 is ANQGSEA. The CDR3 DNA sequence: TGCAGCGTTGAAGTCGGGGGGCATTACGAGCAGTACTTC. It specifies CSVEVGGHYEQYF.

V and J are TRBV3-1 (or the pseudogene TRBV3-2) and TRBJ1-2; 7 positions match TRBD1. Trimming took 4 bases from V and 8 from J; bases not matched to a gene: 13. The CDR3 loop spans 15 amino acids. Germline V gives CDR1 LGHDT, CDR2 YNNKEL (reference sequence). The CDR3 protein is CASSLTLGGAGGYTF. DNA of the CDR3: TGTGCCAGCAGCCTCACGTTAGGGGGCGCGGGAGGCTACACCTTC.

The chain employs TRBV28 and TRBJ1-2; D possibly corresponds to TRBD1 (6 bases). The V and J ends lost 6 bases and 6 bases respectively, with 20 bases between them. This CDR3 is built from 15 residues. CDR1 is MDHEN, CDR2 SYDVKM, per germline. CDR3 sequence: CASSQTRTAYDGYTF. CDR3 DNA: TGTGCCAGCAGCCAAACCCGGACAGCTTACGATGGCTACACCTTC.